This TCR beta chain derives from a study of cytomegalovirus exposure and HLA in healthy donors. PCR involved 60 Vbeta and 13 Jbeta primers. Sequencing was performed with immunoSEQ multiplex PCR; in TCRdb, only in-frame clones are kept and a portion is missing. The profile shows about 240,000 clones, more than 70% of them singletons. The V end lost 2 bases, the J end lost 5 bases, and 21 bases lay between the germline ends. Germline V gene sequence: CDR1 MNHNS, CDR2 SASEGT. This CDR3 is 17 amino acids long. Comment on this clone: Antigen unknown.

Whole-study findings and limits: Serostatus for CMV was the only available immune exposure information. Exclusion as indistinguishable affected some V segments, including TRBV6-2 and TRBV6-3. The classifier reportedly diagnosed cytomegalovirus status with high sensitivity and specificity. About 90% or about 30% of the time was how often most TCR beta V segments were productive, according to an earlier analysis.

The gene calls are TRBV6-1 and TRBJ1-2; D is ambiguous. The sequenced material came from PBMCs. The receptor was derived from a boy aged 5 to 17 in good health and CMV-seronegative. The CDR3 bases are TGTGCCAGCAGTGAATGGGTGGGGTCTCCTGGGGAGTATGGCTACACCTTC. Translated, it gives CASSEWVGSPGEYGYTF.